This T cell receptor beta chain was recovered during a study of beta chain features in type 1 diabetes. What was sequenced were expressed TCRB transcripts, since all of the isolated RNA had been reverse transcribed. The data were produced by immunoSEQ multiplex PCR, yet TCRdb's version contains in-frame clones alone and is incomplete. The sample contains around 200,000 clones, 10% to 15% of which appear only once. This clone has a count of ten or more. Trimming cost V 5 bases and J 1 base; bases outside gene matches: 11. Per the germline V gene, CDR1 is SGHTA and CDR2 is FQGNSA. The length of the CDR3 is 17 residues.

The receptor comes from a woman aged 18-29 years in good health. Sequenced input: central memory CD4+ T cells from blood. This chain uses TRBV7-2 with TRBJ2-1; 7 nucleotides agree with TRBD2. Written as DNA, the CDR3 is TGTGCCAGCAGCCCCCTACTGGCGGGAGATTCCTACAATGAGCAGTTCTTC. Translating it yields CASSPLLAGDSYNEQFF.